This T cell receptor (beta chain) was found in a study of blood T cell repertoires in COVID-19 (dated by TCRdb to 2020 to 2021). Regarding the research as a whole: The collaborator samples originated in the United States, Italy and Spain and spanned the acute and convalescent phases of COVID-19. The material from the prospective study consisted of cDNA or gDNA derived from T cells, B-cell-depleted T cells, or PBMCs. Subjects who had been exposed to COVID-19, were actively infected with it, or had recovered from it provided the deeply sampled blood TCRbeta repertoires that made up the dataset. The repertoires were released in a freely available public database intended as a resource for research on the immune response to SARS-CoV-2. The samples were drawn from the first 160 participants of the ongoing ImmuneRACE study and from 950 to 1,500 subjects provided by 6 global collaborators. Sample metadata almost always included a de-identified subject ID, COVID-19 status, age in years and sex. Where available, HLA class I and class II types were obtained from metadata supplied by the sample provider rather than from assay-based typing. Paper-wide results and their limitations: Clinical and demographic metadata were provided uncurated, with the amount varying by source and participant.

V loses 2 bases, J loses 6 bases, and the germline ends lie 18 bases apart. The CDR3 sequence holds 16 residues, the cysteine and phenylalanine included. The kept DNA is CDR3 alone, 48 bases in frame from the first base. From a lookup of the germline V gene, CDR1 and CDR2 are MNHEY and SVGAGI. TCRbeta CDR3 regions were amplified from genomic DNA using the immunoSEQ Assay, a bias-controlled multiplex PCR. On the authors' methods: The number of nucleated cells in each sample was estimated by amplification of reference gene primers within the assay. To quantify the absolute abundance of each unique TCRbeta CDR3 rearrangement, sequence reads were collapsed and filtered. Productive Simpson clonality was computed per sample as the square root of Simpson's diversity index over productive rearrangements. TCRdb provides this immuneACCESS table in a form limited to in-frame rearrangements. Some clones are lacking; in checked studies, under half of them reflect an unresolved V gene, and why the rest are absent is not known. V, J and clone size were drawn from that table, and D and trimming were deduced from the DNA. The sample table records about 80,000 clones; about four fifths of these occur just once. Of the sample, approximately 37% falls within the top ten clones.

Comments on this clone: It lacks a known antigen. Within one base of it there is no much larger clone, and no base qualities were kept.

The collaborating institutions used their own protocols to collect whole blood in K2EDTA tubes. For TCRbeta analysis, collaborator samples were shipped as frozen whole blood, as isolated PBMCs, or as DNA extracted from either sample type. The sample comprised peripheral blood. This sequence originates from a man older than 75 with active or convalescent COVID-19. The sequence links TRBV6-5 to TRBJ2-3; the D region possibly corresponds to TRBD1 (5 bases align). The CDR3 reads CASSYLSQGSGDTQYF. The DNA sequence is as follows: TGTGCCAGCAGTTACCTAAGTCAGGGATCCGGGGATACGCAGTATTTT.